This section outlines one T cell receptor (beta chain) sequence together with its context. The sample holds other DNA sequences that translate to the same CDR3. This sample was taken from a study of shared clonotypes between healthy human individuals. Study-level background: Each donor's CD4 naive and CD4 memory cells filled three plates apiece, CD8 naive two, and CD8 memory one.

At deep level, the assay was performed. TCRdb's table, derived via immunoSEQ multiplex PCR, lists solely in-frame clones and lacks some. Among 2.3 million or so clones listed, approximately 93% were seen once. With V trimmed by 6 bases and J by 1 base, 3 bases remained unmatched. From germline, CDR1 is SNHLY and CDR2 FYNNEI. The CDR3 spans 14 residues. This chain connects TRBV2 to TRBJ2-3, with 8 bases that match TRBD1. This sequence originates from a man aged 18-30 years in good health. Some clones in this sample may be carry-over from other donors' samples. The sample taken for sequencing was naive CD4+ T cells from PBMCs. Noted subset: CD45RA+ positively selected. This CDR3 is CASSRDRRTDTQYF. The CDR3 DNA reads TGTGCCAGCAGCCGGGACAGGCGCACAGATACGCAGTATTTT.